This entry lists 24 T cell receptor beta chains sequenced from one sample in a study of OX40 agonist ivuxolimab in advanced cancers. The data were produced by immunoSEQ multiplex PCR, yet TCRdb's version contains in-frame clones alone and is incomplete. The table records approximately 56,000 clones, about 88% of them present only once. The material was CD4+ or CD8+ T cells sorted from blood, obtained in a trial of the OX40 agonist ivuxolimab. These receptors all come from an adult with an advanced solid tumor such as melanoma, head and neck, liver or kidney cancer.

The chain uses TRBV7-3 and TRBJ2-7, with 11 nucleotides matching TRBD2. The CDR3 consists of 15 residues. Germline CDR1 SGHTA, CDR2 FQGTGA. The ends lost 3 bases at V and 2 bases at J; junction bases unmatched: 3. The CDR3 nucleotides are TGTGCCAGCAGCTTTGCTAGCGGGGGGCCCTACGAGCAGTACTTC. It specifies CASSFASGGPYEQYF.

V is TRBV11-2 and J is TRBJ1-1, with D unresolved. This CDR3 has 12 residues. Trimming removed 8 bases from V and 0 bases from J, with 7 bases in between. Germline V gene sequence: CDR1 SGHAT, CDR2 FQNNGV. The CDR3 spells CASDSMNTEAFF. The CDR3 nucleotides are TGTGCCAGCGACTCGATGAACACTGAAGCTTTCTTT.

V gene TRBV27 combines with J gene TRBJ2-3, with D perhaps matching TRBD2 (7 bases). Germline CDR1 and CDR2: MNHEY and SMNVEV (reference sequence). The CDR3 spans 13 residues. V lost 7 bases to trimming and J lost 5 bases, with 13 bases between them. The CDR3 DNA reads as TGTGCCAGCACCAAGGGGGGGCAAGATACGCAGTATTTT. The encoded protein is CASTKGGQDTQYF.

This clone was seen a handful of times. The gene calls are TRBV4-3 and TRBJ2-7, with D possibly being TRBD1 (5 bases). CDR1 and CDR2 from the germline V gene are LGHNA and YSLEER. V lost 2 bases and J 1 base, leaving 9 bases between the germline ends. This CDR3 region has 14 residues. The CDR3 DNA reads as TGCGCCAGCAGCCAATTCAGGGCTTCCTACGAGCAGTACTTC. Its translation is CASSQFRASYEQYF.

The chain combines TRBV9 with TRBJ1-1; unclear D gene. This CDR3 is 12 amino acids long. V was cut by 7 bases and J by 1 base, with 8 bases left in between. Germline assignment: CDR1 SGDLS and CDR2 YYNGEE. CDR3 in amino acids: CASARGNTEAFF. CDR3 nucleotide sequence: TGTGCCAGCGCTCGGGGGAACACTGAAGCTTTCTTT. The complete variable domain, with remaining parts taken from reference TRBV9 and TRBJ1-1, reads DSGVTQTPKHLITATGQRVTLRCSPRSGDLSVYWYQQSLDQGLQFLIQYYNGEERAKGNILERFSAQQFPDLHSELNLSSLELGDSALYFCASARGNTEAFFGQGTRLTVV.

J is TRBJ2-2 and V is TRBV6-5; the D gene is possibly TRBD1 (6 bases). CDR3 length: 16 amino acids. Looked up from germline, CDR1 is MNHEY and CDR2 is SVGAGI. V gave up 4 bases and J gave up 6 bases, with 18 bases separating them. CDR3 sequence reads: CASSSTGTFPAGELFF. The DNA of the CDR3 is TGTGCCAGCAGTTCGACCGGGACATTTCCGGCCGGGGAGCTGTTTTTT.

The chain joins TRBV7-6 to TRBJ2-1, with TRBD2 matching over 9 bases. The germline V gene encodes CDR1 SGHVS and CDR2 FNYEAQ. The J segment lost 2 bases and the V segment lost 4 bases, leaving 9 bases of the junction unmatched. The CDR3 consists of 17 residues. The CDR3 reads CASSSRAGGNAYNEQFF. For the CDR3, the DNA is TGTGCCAGCAGCTCCAGAGCGGGGGGAAATGCCTACAATGAGCAGTTCTTC.

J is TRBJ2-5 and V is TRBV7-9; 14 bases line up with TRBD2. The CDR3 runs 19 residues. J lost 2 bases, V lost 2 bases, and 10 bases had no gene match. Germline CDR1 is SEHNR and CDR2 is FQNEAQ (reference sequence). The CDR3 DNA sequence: TGTGCCAGCAGCTTAAAAGCGACTAGCGGGGGGGCCGGGCAAGAGACCCAGTACTTC. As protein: CASSLKATSGGAGQETQYF. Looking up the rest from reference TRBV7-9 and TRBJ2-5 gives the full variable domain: DTGVSQNPRHKITKRGQNVTFRCDPISEHNRLYWYRQTLGQGPEFLTYFQNEAQLEKSRLLSDRFSAERPKGSFSTLEIQRTEQGDSAMYLCASSLKATSGGAGQETQYFGPGTRLLVL.

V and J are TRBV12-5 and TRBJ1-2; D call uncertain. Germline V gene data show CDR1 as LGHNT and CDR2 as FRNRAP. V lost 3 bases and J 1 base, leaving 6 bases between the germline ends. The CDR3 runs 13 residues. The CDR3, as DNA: TGTGCTAGTGGTTTAGGGATTAACTATGGCTACACCTTC. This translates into CASGLGINYGYTF.

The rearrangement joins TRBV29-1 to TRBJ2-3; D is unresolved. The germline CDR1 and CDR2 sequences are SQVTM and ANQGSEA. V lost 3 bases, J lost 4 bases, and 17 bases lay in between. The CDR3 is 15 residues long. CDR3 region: CSVDGLISVADTQYF. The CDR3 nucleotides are TGCAGCGTTGATGGCCTCATAAGCGTCGCAGATACGCAGTATTTT.

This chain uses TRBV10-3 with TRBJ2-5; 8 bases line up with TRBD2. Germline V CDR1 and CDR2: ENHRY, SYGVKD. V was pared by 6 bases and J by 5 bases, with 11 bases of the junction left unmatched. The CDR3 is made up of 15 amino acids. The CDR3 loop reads CAIREDSGAVETQYF. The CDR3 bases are TGTGCCATCAGGGAGGATAGCGGGGCCGTGGAGACCCAGTACTTC.

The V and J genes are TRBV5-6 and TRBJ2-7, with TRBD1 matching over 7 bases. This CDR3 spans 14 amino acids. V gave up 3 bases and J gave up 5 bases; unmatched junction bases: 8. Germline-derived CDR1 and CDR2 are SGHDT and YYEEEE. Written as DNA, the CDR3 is TGTGCCAGCAGCTACTCGACAGGGTTTAACGAGCAGTACTTC. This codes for CASSYSTGFNEQYF.

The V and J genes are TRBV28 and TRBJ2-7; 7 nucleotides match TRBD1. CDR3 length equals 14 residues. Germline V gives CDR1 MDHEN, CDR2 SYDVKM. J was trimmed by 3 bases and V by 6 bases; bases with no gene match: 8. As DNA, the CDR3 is TGTGCCAGCAGCGACAGGGATTACCGCTACGAGCAGTACTTC. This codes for CASSDRDYRYEQYF.

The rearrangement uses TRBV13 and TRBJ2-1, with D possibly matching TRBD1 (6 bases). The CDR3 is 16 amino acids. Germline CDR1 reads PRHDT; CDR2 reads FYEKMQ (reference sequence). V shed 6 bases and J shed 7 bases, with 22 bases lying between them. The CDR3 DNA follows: TGTGCCAGCAGAGGGGCCGGGACACTAGGGGCGAATGAGCAGTTCTTC. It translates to CASRGAGTLGANEQFF.

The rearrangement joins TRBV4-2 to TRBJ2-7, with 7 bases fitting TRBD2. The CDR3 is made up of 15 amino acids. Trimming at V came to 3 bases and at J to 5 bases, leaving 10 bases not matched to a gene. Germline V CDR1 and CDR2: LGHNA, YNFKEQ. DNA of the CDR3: TGTGCCAGCAGCCAGGTAGCGGGTCAAGCGGACGAGCAGTACTTC. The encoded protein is CASSQVAGQADEQYF.

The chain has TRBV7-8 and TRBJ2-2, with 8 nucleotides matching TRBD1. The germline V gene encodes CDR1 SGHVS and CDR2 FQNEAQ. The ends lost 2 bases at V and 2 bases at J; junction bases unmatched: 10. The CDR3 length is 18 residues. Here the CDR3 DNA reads TGTGCCAGCAGCTTAACCAGGGCAGGGGGCGTAAACACCGGGGAGCTGTTTTTT. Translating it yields CASSLTRAGGVNTGELFF. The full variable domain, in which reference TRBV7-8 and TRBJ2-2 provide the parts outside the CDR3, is GAGVSQSPRYKVAKRGQDVALRCDPISGHVSLFWYQQALGQGPEFLTYFQNEAQLDKSGLPSDRFFAERPEGSVSTLKIQRTQQEDSAVYLCASSLTRAGGVNTGELFFGEGSRLTVL.

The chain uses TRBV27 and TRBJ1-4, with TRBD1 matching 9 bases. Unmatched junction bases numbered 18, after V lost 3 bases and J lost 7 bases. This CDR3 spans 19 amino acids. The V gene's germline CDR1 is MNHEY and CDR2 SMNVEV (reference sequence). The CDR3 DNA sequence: TGTGCCAGCAGTTTCGGTACTGATCTGGTGACAGGGGGAGGTGAAAAACTGTTTTTT. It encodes CASSFGTDLVTGGGEKLFF.

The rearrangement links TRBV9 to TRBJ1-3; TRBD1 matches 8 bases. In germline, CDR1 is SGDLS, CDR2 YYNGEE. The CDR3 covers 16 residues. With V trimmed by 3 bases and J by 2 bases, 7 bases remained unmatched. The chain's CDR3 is CASSDADRVAGNTIYF. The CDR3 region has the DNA TGTGCCAGCAGCGATGCGGACAGGGTGGCTGGAAACACCATATATTTT.

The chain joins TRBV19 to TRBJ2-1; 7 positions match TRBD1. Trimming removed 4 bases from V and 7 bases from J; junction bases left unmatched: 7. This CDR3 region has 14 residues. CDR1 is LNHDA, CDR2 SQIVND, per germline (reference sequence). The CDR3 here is CASSTPPGGNEQFF. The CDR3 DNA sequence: TGTGCCAGTAGTACTCCGCCAGGGGGTAATGAGCAGTTCTTC.

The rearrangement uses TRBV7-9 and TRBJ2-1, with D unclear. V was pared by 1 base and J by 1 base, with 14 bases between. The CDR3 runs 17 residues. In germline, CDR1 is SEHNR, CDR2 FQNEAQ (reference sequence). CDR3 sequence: CASSLGGLSHSYNEQFF. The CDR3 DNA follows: TGTGCCAGCAGCTTAGGAGGATTGAGCCATTCCTACAATGAGCAGTTCTTC.

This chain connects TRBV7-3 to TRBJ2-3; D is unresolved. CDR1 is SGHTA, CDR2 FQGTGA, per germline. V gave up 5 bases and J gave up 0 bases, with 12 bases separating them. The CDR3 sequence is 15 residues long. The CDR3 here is CASSPLGQSTDTQYF. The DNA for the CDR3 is TGTGCCAGCAGCCCCCTCGGGCAGAGCACAGATACGCAGTATTTT.

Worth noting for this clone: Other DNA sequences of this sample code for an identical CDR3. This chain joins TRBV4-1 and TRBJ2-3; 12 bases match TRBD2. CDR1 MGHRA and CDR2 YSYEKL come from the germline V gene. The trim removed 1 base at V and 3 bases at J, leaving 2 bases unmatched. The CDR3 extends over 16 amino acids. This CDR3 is CASSQVLAGGTDTQYF. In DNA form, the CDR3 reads TGCGCCAGCAGCCAAGTTCTAGCGGGGGGGACAGATACGCAGTATTTT.

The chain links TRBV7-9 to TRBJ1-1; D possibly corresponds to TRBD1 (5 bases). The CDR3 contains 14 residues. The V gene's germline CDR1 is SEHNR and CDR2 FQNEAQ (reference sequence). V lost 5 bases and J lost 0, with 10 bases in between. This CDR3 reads CASSGAAMNTEAFF. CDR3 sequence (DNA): TGTGCCAGCAGCGGGGCGGCCATGAACACTGAAGCTTTCTTT.

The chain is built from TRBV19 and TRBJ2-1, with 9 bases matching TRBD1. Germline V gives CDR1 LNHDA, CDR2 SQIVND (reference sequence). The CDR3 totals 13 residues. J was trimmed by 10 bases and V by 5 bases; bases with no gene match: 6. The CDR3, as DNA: TGTGCCAGTAGTTGGACAGGGGAGGGGGAGCAGTTCTTC. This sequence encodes CASSWTGEGEQFF.